This T cell receptor (beta chain) was obtained from a study of vaccination and CD4 T cells after COVID-19. Treatment specified: roughly 10-day PBMC culture with coronavirus spike peptide pools or control peptides (ViraFEST assay). This clonotype showed up just a few times. Its antigen is undetermined. The V end lost 10 bases, the J end lost 0 bases, and 10 bases lay between the germline ends. The CDR3 totals 12 residues. Per germline, CDR1 SEHNR and CDR2 FQNEAQ (reference sequence). Sequence data for DNA of cultured CD4+ T cells were generated by the Oncomine TCR Beta short-read assay. Via MiXCR, TCRdb re-called the PCR reads, giving one row per CDR3 protein. The profile shows tens of thousands of distinct CDR3 sequences, 40% to 55% of them singletons.

The chain carries TRBV7-9 and TRBJ2-7; D uncertain. The sequence was collected from a human donor who had recovered from COVID-19. Sequencing used CD4+ T cells from blood, cultured in vitro, obtained after SARS-CoV-2 vaccination. CDR3 sequence (DNA): TGTGCCACCTCTCGCAGCTCCTACGAGCAGTACTTC. Residues: CATSRSSYEQYF. The complete variable domain, with remaining parts taken from reference TRBV7-9 and TRBJ2-7, reads DTGVSQNPRHKITKRGQNVTFRCDPISEHNRLYWYRQTLGQGPEFLTYFQNEAQLEKSRLLSDRFSAERPKGSFSTLEIQRTEQGDSAMYLCATSRSSYEQYFGPGTRLTVT.